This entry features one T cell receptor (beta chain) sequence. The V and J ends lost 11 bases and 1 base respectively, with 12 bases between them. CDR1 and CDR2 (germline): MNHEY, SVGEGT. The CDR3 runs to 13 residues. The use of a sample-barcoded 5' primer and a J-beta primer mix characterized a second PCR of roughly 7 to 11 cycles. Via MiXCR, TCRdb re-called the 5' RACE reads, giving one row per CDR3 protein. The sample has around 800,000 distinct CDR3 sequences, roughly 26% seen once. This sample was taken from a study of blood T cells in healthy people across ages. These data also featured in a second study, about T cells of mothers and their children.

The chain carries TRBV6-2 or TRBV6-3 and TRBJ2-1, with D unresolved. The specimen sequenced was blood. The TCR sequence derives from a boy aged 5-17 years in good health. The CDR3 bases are TGTGCCGGCACGGCCAGGTCCTACAATGAGCAGTTCTTC. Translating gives CAGTARSYNEQFF.